Sequencing of this T cell receptor beta chain was carried out in a study of T cell changes during pregnancy in multiple sclerosis. The assay was immunoSEQ multiplex PCR, and TCRdb's table has in-frame clones only and misses some. The sample consists of about 73,000 clones, almost 95% of them appearing once. Germline V gene lookup returns CDR1 SGHDT and CDR2 YYEEEE. V lost 4 bases to trimming and J lost 9 bases; unmatched junction nucleotides: 6. This CDR3 spans 13 amino acids. V and J are TRBV5-6 and TRBJ2-4, with 8 bases identical to TRBD2. The TCR originated in a female donor in good health, enrolled as a control in a pregnancy study. This material consisted of peripheral blood, taken in the third trimester of pregnancy. This CDR3 reads CASSTGLERIQYF. The CDR3 DNA sequence: TGTGCCAGCAGCACGGGACTAGAACGCATTCAGTACTTC.